This T cell receptor (beta chain) emerged from a study of PD-1 blockade in classical Hodgkin lymphoma. Points on this clone: Its cognate antigen is unknown.

CDR1 ENHRY and CDR2 SYGVKD come from the germline V gene. The trim removed 4 bases at V and 5 bases at J, leaving 6 bases unmatched. The CDR3 spans 15 residues. Clones were sequenced by immunoSEQ multiplex PCR, and TCRdb holds only the in-frame ones, with some missing. The sample holds 25,000 to 35,000 clones; approximately 83% are singletons and the top ten take 2% to 3%. Overall study findings and caveats: Exclusion was the outcome for patients who began nivolumab under 1 year after ASCT. TCR diversity at baseline was reported to be reduced in newly diagnosed patients relative to healthy donors. No one has yet defined what causes the repertoire differences, which may be disease activity or prior therapy.

There was relapse after autologous stem cell transplantation in every patient, and there was variation in brentuximab vedotin exposure. Thawed PBMCs underwent magnetic negative selection to yield purified CD4+ T cells. Classifying best responses yielded complete response, partial response or progressive disease. The receptor's source is a human donor with classical Hodgkin lymphoma. Source: CD4+ T cells from blood, taken at baseline. The rearrangement links TRBV10-3 to TRBJ1-1; TRBD1 aligns across 11 bases. CDR3 bases: TGTGCCATCAGTGGGACAGGGGGCTTGGGGACTGAAGCTTTCTTT. Translating it yields CAISGTGGLGTEAFF.